The rows below give T cell receptor beta chains drawn from one sample of a study of a mutant IDH1 vaccine in newly diagnosed glioma. Only in-frame clones appear in the TCRdb table, and some are missing; sequencing was by immunoSEQ multiplex PCR. Seen here are about 42,000 clones, approximately 83% observed once, and the top ten hold around 1.7%. These receptors have no known antigen. Sequenced here: PBMCs, sampled from a glioma patient whose treatment included an IDH1 peptide vaccine. These receptors were taken from a man aged 40-55 years with glioma. Each CDR3 is given with its conserved first and last residue. The D gene is left open where the match is weak.

v_gene	j_gene	d_gene	CDR3nt	CDR3aa
TRBV4-2	TRBJ1-3	.	TGTGCCAGCAGCCAAACCCAGGGTACAGGCAACACCATATATTTT	CASSQTQGTGNTIYF
TRBV10-3	TRBJ2-2	.	TGTGCCATCAGGCCGGGACACAACACCGGGGAGCTGTTTTTT	CAIRPGHNTGELFF
TRBV7-2	TRBJ2-1	TRBD2	TGTGCCAGCAGCTTAGCAACAGGTGGGGTAGCGGGGGGGCTCTACAATGAGCAGTTCTTC	CASSLATGGVAGGLYNEQFF
TRBV6-1	TRBJ2-3	.	TGTGCCAGCAGTGATCAGAGGGGCCAGACAGATACGCAGTATTTT	CASSDQRGQTDTQYF
TRBV11-2	TRBJ2-1	.	TGTGCCAGCAGCACACGCCCCTCGAACAATGAGCAGTTCTTC	CASSTRPSNNEQFF
TRBV19	TRBJ2-7	.	TGTGCCAGTGGGGCAGTCGGGGTGTCCTACGAGCAGTACTTC	CASGAVGVSYEQYF
TRBV5-1	TRBJ1-5	TRBD1	TGCGCCAGCAGCCGTGGACAGGGGGATCAGCCCCAGCATTTT	CASSRGQGDQPQHF
TRBV18	TRBJ1-4	TRBD1	TGTGCCAGCTCACCGATGGACAGGGGTAATGAAAAACTGTTTTTT	CASSPMDRGNEKLFF
TRBV6-1	TRBJ1-4	.	TGTGCCAGCAGTGAAGCCGGCCGGAAGATTAATGAAAAACTGTTTTTT	CASSEAGRKINEKLFF
TRBV10-2	TRBJ1-3	.	TGCGCCAGCACCTCCTCCTCTGGAAACACCATATATTTT	CASTSSSGNTIYF
TRBV6-1	TRBJ2-5	.	TGTGCCAGCCCGTCCGACGGGGAGACCCAGTACTTC	CASPSDGETQYF
TRBV27	TRBJ1-5	.	TGTGCCAGCAGGGGGTTTTATAGCAATCAGCCCCAGCATTTT	CASRGFYSNQPQHF
TRBV19	TRBJ2-7	.	TGTGCCAGTAGCCCAGGAAGCTCCTACGAGCAGTACTTC	CASSPGSSYEQYF
TRBV4-1	TRBJ2-7	.	TGCGCCAGCAGCCAAGGGACTTACTTCGAGCAGTACTTC	CASSQGTYFEQYF
TRBV7-9	TRBJ2-1	.	TGTGCCAGCAGCTGGATCAGGAATGAGCAGTTCTTC	CASSWIRNEQFF
TRBV7-8	TRBJ2-2	.	TGTGCCAGCAGCTTAGGCTTGAACACCGGGGAGCTGTTTTTT	CASSLGLNTGELFF